These 19 T cell receptor beta chains were sequenced from one sample in a study of T cell responses to AZD1222 COVID-19 vaccine. Only in-frame clones appear in the TCRdb table, and some are missing; sequencing was by immunoSEQ multiplex PCR. The table lists around 180,000 clones, roughly 92% of them singletons, with more than 9% in the top ten. Sequencing was performed on peripheral blood, taken on day 0 of AZD1222 vaccination. These receptors came from an adult in good health.

V usage is TRBV19 and J usage is TRBJ2-5; 8 nucleotides agree with TRBD1. The V and J ends lost 4 bases and 5 bases, in that order; junction bases with no gene match: 6. CDR3 length: 14 residues. Germline V gene data show CDR1 as LNHDA and CDR2 as SQIVND (reference sequence). DNA for the CDR3: TGTGCCAGTAGTAGAAGACAGGGGTTCGAGACCCAGTACTTC. It translates to CASSRRQGFETQYF.

This chain links TRBV10-1 with TRBJ2-7; D gene unclear. The germline V gene encodes CDR1 WNHNN and CDR2 SYGVQD (reference sequence). This CDR3 contains 14 residues. Trimming stripped 2 bases from V and 3 bases from J, with 11 bases between. CDR3 loop: CASSEIESIYEQYV. CDR3 nucleotide sequence: TGCGCCAGCAGTGAGATTGAGAGTATCTACGAGCAGTACGTC.

In this sample, this clone turned up a few times. This rearrangement joins TRBV4-2 to TRBJ2-2; maybe TRBD2 (5 bases). Germline V gene data show CDR1 as LGHNA and CDR2 as YNFKEQ. The CDR3 sequence is 17 residues long. Between the trimmed V and J ends, which lost 1 base and 0 bases, there was a span of 12 bases. The DNA of the CDR3 is TGTGCCAGCAGCCAAGTCGGGATAGCGCCGAACACCGGGGAGCTGTTTTTT. It yields the protein CASSQVGIAPNTGELFF.

This sequence joins TRBV13 and TRBJ2-7, with TRBD2 matching over 8 bases. Looked up from germline, CDR1 is PRHDT and CDR2 is FYEKMQ (reference sequence). V shed 5 bases, J shed 0 bases, and the junction held 15 bases outside the gene matches. The CDR3 extends over 18 amino acids. This CDR3 reads CASSLRRSGGRSSYEQYF. DNA of the CDR3: TGTGCCAGCAGCCTCCGCCGGTCAGGCGGGAGGAGCTCCTACGAGCAGTACTTC.

CDR3 bases: TGTGCCAGCGGCACCGGGATTAGCTCCTACAATGAGCAGTTCTTC. Translated: CASGTGISSYNEQFF. V gene TRBV7-6 combines with J gene TRBJ2-1; TRBD2 is a possible D gene (5 bases). This CDR3 contains 15 residues. Trimming pared 8 bases from V and 0 bases from J, leaving 14 bases between. CDR1 is SGHVS and CDR2 is FNYEAQ in the germline V gene.

This clone was recorded only once. The CDR3 bases are TGTGCCAGCAGCACCGACAGGGGAGGGCGCGAGCAGTACGTC. This encodes CASSTDRGGREQYV. The chain links TRBV11-1 to TRBJ2-7, with D tentatively TRBD1 (8 bases). With 5 bases removed from V and 6 bases from J, the gap between germline ends came to 17 bases. This CDR3 comprises 14 residues. Germline V gene data show CDR1 as SGHAT and CDR2 as FQDESV (reference sequence).

This chain uses TRBV29-1 with TRBJ1-1; D uncertain. V was cut by 4 bases and J by 0 bases, with 9 bases left in between. The CDR3 extends over 13 amino acids. The germline V gene has CDR1 SQVTM and CDR2 ANQGSEA. In DNA, the CDR3 is TGCAGCGTTGTCCGACGGTTGAACACTGAAGCTTTCTTT. Amino acids: CSVVRRLNTEAFF.

V and J are TRBV9 and TRBJ1-6; D remains ambiguous. V was trimmed by 0 bases and J by 6 bases, leaving 13 bases between them. Per germline, CDR1 SGDLS and CDR2 YYNGEE. The CDR3 sequence is 16 residues long. This CDR3 reads CASSVGALLVNSPLHF. CDR3 coding DNA: TGTGCCAGCAGCGTAGGGGCACTTCTTGTTAATTCACCCCTCCACTTT.

This rearrangement joins TRBV3-1 (or the pseudogene TRBV3-2) to TRBJ2-1; 13 bases align to TRBD2. The germline V gene encodes CDR1 LGHDT and CDR2 YNNKEL (reference sequence). V gave up 4 bases and J gave up 2 bases; unmatched junction bases: 8. The CDR3 length is 18 residues. The CDR3 loop reads CASSRGPGLAGAYNEQFF. The CDR3 coding sequence is TGTGCCAGCAGCCGGGGCCCCGGACTAGCGGGGGCCTACAATGAGCAGTTCTTC.

The chain employs TRBV19 and TRBJ1-2; D uncertain. The CDR3 has 15 residues. CDR1 and CDR2 (germline): LNHDA, SQIVND (reference sequence). The V end was cut by 6 bases, the J end by 3 bases, with 17 bases between. The CDR3 DNA sequence: TGTGCCAGTAGGTTACAGCAGCGTGGGTACTATGGCTACACCTTC. Protein product: CASRLQQRGYYGYTF.

This chain connects TRBV25-1 to TRBJ1-2; D is possibly TRBD1 (5 bases). This CDR3 has 15 residues. In germline, CDR1 is MGHDK, CDR2 SYGVNS. V lost 1 base to trimming and J lost 8 bases, with 17 bases between them. This chain's CDR3 is CASSEWAGNGRGYTF. The CDR3 region has the DNA TGTGCCAGCAGTGAATGGGCAGGGAATGGTCGAGGCTACACCTTC.

In its sample, this clone was seen a few times. The chain employs TRBV29-1 and TRBJ2-1, with 10 bases fitting TRBD2. The CDR3 consists of 13 residues. CDR1 is SQVTM, CDR2 ANQGSEA, per germline. With V trimmed by 3 bases and J by 7 bases, 3 bases remained unmatched. The CDR3 here is CSVEGLAINEQFF. CDR3 DNA sequence: TGCAGCGTTGAGGGACTAGCGATAAATGAGCAGTTCTTC.

The V call is TRBV7-9, the J call TRBJ1-2; D is uncertain. CDR1 and CDR2 from the germline V gene are SEHNR and FQNEAQ (reference sequence). V was cut by 1 base and J by 6 bases, with 6 bases left in between. The CDR3 extends over 12 amino acids. CDR3 region: CASSLEANGYTF. In DNA, the CDR3 is TGTGCCAGCAGCTTAGAGGCCAATGGCTACACCTTC.

In this sample, this clone turned up a few times. V and J are TRBV27 and TRBJ1-1; 12 nucleotides align to TRBD1. V trimming: 3 bases; J trimming: 4 bases; junction bases outside the gene matches: 9. The CDR3 runs 17 residues. Germline V lookup: CDR1 MNHEY, CDR2 SMNVEV (reference sequence). CDR3 sequence (DNA): TGTGCCAGCAGTTTCTCCGTGGGACAGGGGGCCAGCACTGAAGCTTTCTTT. Translating gives CASSFSVGQGASTEAFF.

This clone is a singleton in its sample. The V gene is TRBV5-6, the J gene TRBJ1-1, with a tentative D call TRBD1 (6 bases). The germline CDR1 and CDR2 sequences are SGHDT and YYEEEE. V dropped 4 bases and J dropped 6 bases, with 10 bases sitting between them. The CDR3 has 12 residues. The CDR3 nucleotides are TGTGCCAGCAGCCAACAGGGTCCTGAAGCTTTCTTT. This translates into CASSQQGPEAFF.

The genes are TRBV5-1 and TRBJ2-2; D not resolved. The CDR3 contains 13 residues. CDR1 and CDR2 from the germline V gene are SGHRS and YFSETQ. Trimming pared 4 bases from V and 6 bases from J, leaving 10 bases between. As DNA, the CDR3 is TGCGCCAGCAGCGCGGCCCCAGCCGGGGAGCTGTTTTTT. Protein sequence: CASSAAPAGELFF.

CDR3 loop: CASGFQGSPSGNTIYF. CDR3 nucleotide sequence: TGTGCTAGTGGTTTCCAGGGCTCGCCCTCTGGAAACACCATATATTTT. The chain employs TRBV12-5 and TRBJ1-3; D may be TRBD1 (5 bases). This CDR3 region has 16 residues. Trimming removed 3 bases from V and 0 bases from J, with 12 bases in between. Germline CDR1 LGHNT, CDR2 FRNRAP.

This chain uses TRBV5-1 with TRBJ1-1; D is perhaps TRBD1 (5 bases). Deletions cut 3 bases from V and 2 bases from J, with 11 bases between. Germline V gene data show CDR1 as SGHRS and CDR2 as YFSETQ. CDR3 length: 14 amino acids. The CDR3 region is CASSSQTENTEAFF. Here the CDR3 DNA reads TGCGCCAGCAGCTCGCAGACAGAAAACACTGAAGCTTTCTTT.

This rearrangement joins TRBV10-3 to TRBJ1-2; TRBD1 is a possible D gene (5 bases). Germline CDR1 reads ENHRY; CDR2 reads SYGVKD. Deletions cut 3 bases from V and 4 bases from J, with 15 bases between. The CDR3 sequence is 15 residues long. This chain's CDR3 is CAISDPDSEPYGYTF. CDR3 in DNA: TGTGCCATCAGTGACCCCGACAGCGAGCCCTATGGCTACACCTTC.